This entry lists 18 T cell receptor beta chains sequenced from one sample in a study of Graves' ophthalmopathy and Graves' hyperthyroidism. The study amplified TCR beta CDR3 regions using RNA transcripts. RT-PCR with HTBI primers came first, then second-round multiplex PCR. One entry per CDR3 protein, called by TCRdb with MiXCR from the multiplex PCR reads. The sample yields some 170,000 distinct CDR3 sequences, roughly 36% seen once. The source material was peripheral blood. These receptors were taken from a man younger than 45 with Graves' ophthalmopathy.

The CDR3: CASSYPGQYEQYF. DNA for the CDR3: TGTGCCAGCAGTTACCCCGGACAGTACGAGCAGTACTTC. The chain couples TRBV12-3 or TRBV12-4 to TRBJ2-7; a possible D gene is TRBD1 (6 bases). CDR3 length: 13 residues. V was shortened by 4 bases and J by 4 bases, with 11 bases between the two germline ends.

This clonotype was counted a few times. This chain joins TRBV12-3 or TRBV12-4 and TRBJ1-1, with a weak D call TRBD1 (5 bases). Trimming took 0 bases from V and 9 from J, leaving 17 bases between them. The CDR3 has 15 residues. CDR3 in DNA: TGTGCCAGCAGTTTAGCGCCAGGGATTCGGGGACAAGCTTTCTTT. Its translation: CASSLAPGIRGQAFF.

V and J are TRBV6-5 and TRBJ2-7; tentatively, D is TRBD1 (5 bases). The CDR3 loop spans 16 amino acids. Germline lookup yields CDR1 MNHEY and CDR2 SVGAGI. The germline V and J ends were trimmed by 2 bases and 0 bases, with 14 bases remaining between them. CDR3 residues: CASSYADSRSSYEQYF. As DNA, the CDR3 is TGTGCCAGCAGTTACGCAGACAGTAGGAGCTCCTACGAGCAGTACTTC.

J is TRBJ1-1 and V is TRBV6-1, with D hard to call. CDR1 and CDR2 (germline): MNHNS, SASEGT. There are 13 residues in the CDR3. V lost 6 bases and J lost 1, with 9 bases in between. DNA for the CDR3: TGTGCCAGCAGCACTTTAAGGAACACTGAAGCTTTCTTT. Its translation: CASSTLRNTEAFF.

In its sample, this clonotype was seen many times. The CDR3 spells CASSDYRGLQETQYF. Written as DNA, the CDR3 is TGTGCCAGCAGTGACTACAGGGGGCTTCAAGAGACCCAGTACTTC. The rearrangement uses TRBV9 and TRBJ2-5; 9 bases agree with TRBD1. CDR3 length: 15 residues. Unmatched junction bases numbered 7, after V lost 5 bases and J lost 2 bases. Germline CDR1 reads SGDLS; CDR2 reads YYNGEE.

This clonotype was recorded many times. The chain couples TRBV12-3 or TRBV12-4 to TRBJ2-7; D possibly corresponds to TRBD2 (7 bases). The CDR3 spans 15 residues. Trimming removed 3 bases at V and 2 bases at J, with 14 bases between. The CDR3 nucleotides read TGTGCCAGCAGTTTGAGTGGGGGGGGCACCTACGAGCAGTACTTC. Encoded protein: CASSLSGGGTYEQYF.

This clonotype came up many times. The CDR3 coding sequence is TGTGCCAGCAGGAGTAGCGGGTACACCGGGGAGCTGTTTTTT. Amino acid sequence: CASRSSGYTGELFF. This chain uses TRBV12-3 or TRBV12-4 with TRBJ2-2; 7 bases line up with TRBD2. CDR3 length: 14 amino acids. V was pared by 6 bases and J by 3 bases, with 4 bases of the junction left unmatched.

The chain carries TRBV6-1 and TRBJ1-1, with 9 bases identical to TRBD1. From germline, CDR1 is MNHNS and CDR2 SASEGT. The CDR3 is 13 amino acids. The V gene end was trimmed by 7 bases and the J gene end by 11 bases; junction bases not matched to a gene: 11. The CDR3, as DNA: TGTGCCAGCAAACAAACAGGGGGCGAAACCGCTTTCTTT. Encoded protein: CASKQTGGETAFF.

This rearrangement joins TRBV12-3 or TRBV12-4 to TRBJ1-1; D is perhaps TRBD1 (6 bases). The CDR3 runs to 14 residues. Trimming removed 7 bases from V and 7 bases from J, with 19 bases in between. CDR3 coding DNA: TGTGCCAGCAATACAAACGGGAAACAGGGTGAAGCTTTCTTT. Protein sequence: CASNTNGKQGEAFF.

This clonotype was detected ten times or more. The chain employs TRBV2 and TRBJ1-1, with no clear D. Looked up from germline, CDR1 is SNHLY and CDR2 is FYNNEI. The V and J ends lost 11 bases and 1 base respectively, with 8 bases between them. The CDR3 is 11 amino acids. In DNA form, the CDR3 reads TGTGCCTCTATCCGGAACACTGAAGCTTTCTTT. Protein sequence: CASIRNTEAFF.

This chain connects TRBV6-2 or TRBV6-3 to TRBJ1-2; the D gene is possibly TRBD1 (5 bases). The CDR3 loop spans 13 amino acids. Trimming took 4 bases from V and 4 from J, leaving 10 bases between them. Germline assignment: CDR1 MNHEY and CDR2 SVGEGT. CDR3 bases: TGTGCCAGCAGTTGGGGCAAATCCTATGGCTACACCTTC. Translating it yields CASSWGKSYGYTF.

This clonotype was found many times. The gene calls are TRBV24-1 and TRBJ2-7; TRBD1 is a possible D gene (5 bases). Germline CDR1 reads KGHDR; CDR2 reads SFDVKD. The CDR3 length is 14 residues. The V end was cut by 2 bases, the J end by 2 bases, with 9 bases between. In DNA form, the CDR3 reads TGTGCCACCAGTGATTCAGGGCCCCCCTACGAGCAGTACTTC. Protein product: CATSDSGPPYEQYF.

A note on this clonotype: Its ends do not fully match the called genes, so a read error is possible. The chain recombines TRBV10-3 with TRBJ2-2, with D uncertain. The CDR3 spans 12 residues. Germline CDR1 is ENHRY and CDR2 is SYGVKD. This CDR3 reads CASSASGGELFF. CDR3 sequence (DNA): TGTGCCAGCAGTGCCAGTGGCGGGGAGCTGTTTTTT.

This clonotype was counted at least ten times. The chain has TRBV9 and TRBJ2-7, with a tentative D call TRBD1 (6 bases). CDR3 length equals 14 residues. Trimming removed 2 bases from V and 1 base from J, with 10 bases in between. Germline lookup yields CDR1 SGDLS and CDR2 YYNGEE. CDR3 protein: CASSVDGQSYEQYF. CDR3 nucleotide sequence: TGTGCCAGCAGCGTCGACGGACAGTCCTACGAGCAGTACTTC.

This clonotype was counted many times. CDR3 coding DNA: TGTGCCTGGAGTCCAGGGACATCCAACGAGCAGTACTTC. Encoded protein: CAWSPGTSNEQYF. The chain couples TRBV30 to TRBJ2-7; perhaps TRBD1 as D (6 bases). Trimming cost V 2 bases and J 5 bases, with 13 bases left between them. The CDR3 loop spans 13 amino acids. The germline CDR1 and CDR2 sequences are GTSNPN and SVGIG (reference sequence).

This clonotype was seen ten or more times. The CDR3 region is CASSPDSIDEQYF. DNA of the CDR3: TGCGCCAGCAGTCCCGACAGCATCGACGAGCAGTACTTC. The chain carries TRBV5-1 and TRBJ2-7, with D tentatively TRBD1 (5 bases). Deletions cut 5 bases from V and 5 bases from J, with 14 bases between. The V gene's germline CDR1 is SGHRS and CDR2 YFSETQ. The CDR3 sequence is 13 residues long.

This clonotype was observed many times. CDR3 in amino acids: CASSVGGVRDTEAFF. The CDR3 DNA is TGTGCCAGCAGCGTAGGGGGGGTGAGGGACACTGAAGCTTTCTTT. The chain uses TRBV9 and TRBJ1-1, with a possible D match to TRBD1 (5 bases). Trimming left V 0 bases short and J 3 bases short, with 12 bases between. CDR1 SGDLS and CDR2 YYNGEE come from the germline V gene. This CDR3 contains 15 residues.

The table lists this clonotype with many counts. The rearrangement joins TRBV14 to TRBJ2-7; D assignment may be TRBD1 or TRBD2 (7 bases each). This CDR3 region has 17 residues. Looked up from germline, CDR1 is SGHDN and CDR2 is FVKESK. V was shortened by 0 bases and J by 5 bases, with 20 bases between the two germline ends. CDR3 in DNA: TGTGCCAGCAGCCAAGATATCAGCAGGGGGGGCGTCAACGAGCAGTACTTC. Translated, it gives CASSQDISRGGVNEQYF.